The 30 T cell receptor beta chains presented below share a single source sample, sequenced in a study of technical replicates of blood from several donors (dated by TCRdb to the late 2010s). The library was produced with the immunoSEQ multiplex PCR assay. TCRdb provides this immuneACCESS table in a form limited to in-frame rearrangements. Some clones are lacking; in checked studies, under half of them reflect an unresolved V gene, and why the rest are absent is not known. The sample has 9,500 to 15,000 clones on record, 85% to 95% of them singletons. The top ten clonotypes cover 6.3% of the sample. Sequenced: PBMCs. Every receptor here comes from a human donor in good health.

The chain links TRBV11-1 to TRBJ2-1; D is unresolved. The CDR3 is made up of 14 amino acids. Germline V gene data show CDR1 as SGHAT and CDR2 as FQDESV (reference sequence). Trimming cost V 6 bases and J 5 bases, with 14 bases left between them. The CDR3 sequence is CASRERRQNNEQFF. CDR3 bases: TGTGCCAGCAGGGAGCGCCGCCAAAACAATGAGCAGTTCTTC.

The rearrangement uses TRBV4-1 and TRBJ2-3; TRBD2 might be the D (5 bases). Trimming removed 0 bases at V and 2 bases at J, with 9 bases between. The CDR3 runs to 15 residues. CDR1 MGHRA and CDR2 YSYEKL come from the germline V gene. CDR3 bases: TGCGCCAGCAGCCAAGATCGGGGAACCACAGATACGCAGTATTTT. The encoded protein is CASSQDRGTTDTQYF.

CDR3 nucleotide sequence: TGTGCCAGCAGTCGACCCGGACTAGCGGGACGCAATGAGCAGTTCTTC. Residues: CASSRPGLAGRNEQFF. The J gene is TRBJ2-1, the V gene TRBV27, with 12 bases matching TRBD2. Germline V lookup: CDR1 MNHEY, CDR2 SMNVEV (reference sequence). This CDR3 is 16 amino acids long. Trimming took 5 bases from V and 6 from J; bases not matched to a gene: 8.

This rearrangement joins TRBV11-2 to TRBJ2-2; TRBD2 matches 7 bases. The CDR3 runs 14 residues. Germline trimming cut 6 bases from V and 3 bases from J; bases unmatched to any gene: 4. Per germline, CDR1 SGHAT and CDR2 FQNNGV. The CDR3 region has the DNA TGTGCCAGCAGGGGAGGGACCGACACCGGGGAGCTGTTTTTT. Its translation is CASRGGTDTGELFF.

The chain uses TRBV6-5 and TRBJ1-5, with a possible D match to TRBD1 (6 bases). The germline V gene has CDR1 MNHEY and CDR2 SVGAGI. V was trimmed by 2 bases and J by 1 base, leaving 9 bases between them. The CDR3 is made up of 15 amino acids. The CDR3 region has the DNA TGTGCCAGCAGTTACACGGGACAAAGCAATCAGCCCCAGCATTTT. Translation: CASSYTGQSNQPQHF.

The CDR3 nucleotides are TGTGCCACCAGCAGTGAACACCCCGGGACTAGCGGGAGTAGTGACAAAAACATTCAGTACTTC. It is translated as CATSSEHPGTSGSSDKNIQYF. The chain links TRBV15 to TRBJ2-4; 14 positions match TRBD2. Germline V CDR1 and CDR2: LNHNV, YYDKDF (reference sequence). CDR3 length: 21 residues. J was trimmed by 3 bases and V by 3 bases; bases with no gene match: 16.

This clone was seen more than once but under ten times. The CDR3 nucleotides read TGTGCCTGGAGTAAGGGGGACGGTCAGCCCCAGCATTTT. It encodes CAWSKGDGQPQHF. V is TRBV30 and J is TRBJ1-5, with a weak D call TRBD1 (6 bases). The CDR3 totals 13 residues. Trimming left V 2 bases short and J 6 bases short, with 11 bases between. Germline-derived CDR1 and CDR2 are GTSNPN and SVGIG (reference sequence).

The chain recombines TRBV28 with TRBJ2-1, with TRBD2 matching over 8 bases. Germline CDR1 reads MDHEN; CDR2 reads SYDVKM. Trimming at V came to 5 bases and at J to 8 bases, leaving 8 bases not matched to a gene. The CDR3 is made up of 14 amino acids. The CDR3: CASSGAGVGDEQFF. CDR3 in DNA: TGTGCCAGCAGTGGAGCGGGAGTGGGCGATGAGCAGTTCTTC.

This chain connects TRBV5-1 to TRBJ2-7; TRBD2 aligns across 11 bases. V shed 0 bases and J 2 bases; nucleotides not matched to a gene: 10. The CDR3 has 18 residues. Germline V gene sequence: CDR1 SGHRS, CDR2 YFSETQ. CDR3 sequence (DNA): TGCGCCAGCAGCTTGGTAACTAGCGGGAGAGCCCTAACCTACGAGCAGTACTTC. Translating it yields CASSLVTSGRALTYEQYF.

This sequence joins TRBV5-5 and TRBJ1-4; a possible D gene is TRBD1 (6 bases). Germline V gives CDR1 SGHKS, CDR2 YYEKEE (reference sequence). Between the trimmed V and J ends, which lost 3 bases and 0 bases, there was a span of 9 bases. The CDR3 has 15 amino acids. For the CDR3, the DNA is TGTGCCAGCAGCTCCTGGACAGCAACTAATGAAAAACTGTTTTTT. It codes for CASSSWTATNEKLFF.

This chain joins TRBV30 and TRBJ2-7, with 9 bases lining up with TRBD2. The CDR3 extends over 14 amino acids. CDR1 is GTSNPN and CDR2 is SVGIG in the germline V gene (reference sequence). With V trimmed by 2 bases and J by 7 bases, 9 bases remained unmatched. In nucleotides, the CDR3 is TGTGCCTGGAGTTTGGTAGCGGGAGCGGGGGAGCAGTACTTC. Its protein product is CAWSLVAGAGEQYF.

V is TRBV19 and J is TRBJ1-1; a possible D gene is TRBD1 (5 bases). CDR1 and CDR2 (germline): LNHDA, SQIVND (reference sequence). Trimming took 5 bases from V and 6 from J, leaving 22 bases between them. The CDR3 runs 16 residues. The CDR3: CASSAGPGRRWSEAFF. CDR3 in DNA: TGTGCCAGTAGTGCGGGACCGGGACGGCGGTGGTCTGAAGCTTTCTTT.

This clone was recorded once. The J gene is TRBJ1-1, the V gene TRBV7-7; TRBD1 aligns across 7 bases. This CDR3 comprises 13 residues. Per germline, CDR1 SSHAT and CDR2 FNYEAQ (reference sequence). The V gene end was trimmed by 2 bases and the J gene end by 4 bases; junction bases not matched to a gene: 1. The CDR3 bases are TGTGCCAGCAGCTTATACAGGGGCACTGAAGCTTTCTTT. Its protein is CASSLYRGTEAFF.

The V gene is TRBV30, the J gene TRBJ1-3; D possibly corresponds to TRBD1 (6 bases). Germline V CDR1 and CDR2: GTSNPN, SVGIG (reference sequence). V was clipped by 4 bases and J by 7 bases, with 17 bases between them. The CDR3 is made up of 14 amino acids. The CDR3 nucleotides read TGTGCCTGGATGTGGGGCAGGGGAAGGAACACCATATATTTT. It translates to CAWMWGRGRNTIYF.

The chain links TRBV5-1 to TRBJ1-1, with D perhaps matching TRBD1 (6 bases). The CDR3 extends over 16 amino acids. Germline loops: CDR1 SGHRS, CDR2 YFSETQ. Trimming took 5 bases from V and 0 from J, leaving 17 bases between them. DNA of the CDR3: TGCGCCAGCAGTCTACGGGCAGGGGCGGTGAACACTGAAGCTTTCTTT. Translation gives CASSLRAGAVNTEAFF.

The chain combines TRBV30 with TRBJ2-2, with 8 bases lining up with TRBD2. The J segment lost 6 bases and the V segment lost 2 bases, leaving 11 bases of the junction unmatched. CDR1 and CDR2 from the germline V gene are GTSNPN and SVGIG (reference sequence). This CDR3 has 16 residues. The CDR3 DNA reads TGTGCCTGGAGTAGACTAGCGATAGGTGTATCCGGGGAGCTGTTTTTT. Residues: CAWSRLAIGVSGELFF.

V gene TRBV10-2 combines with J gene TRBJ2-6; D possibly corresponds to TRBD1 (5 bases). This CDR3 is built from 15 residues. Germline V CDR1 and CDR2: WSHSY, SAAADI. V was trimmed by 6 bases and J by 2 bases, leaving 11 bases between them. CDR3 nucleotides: TGCGCCAGCAGAAGGGGATGGGCTGGGGCCAACGTCCTGACTTTC. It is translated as CASRRGWAGANVLTF.

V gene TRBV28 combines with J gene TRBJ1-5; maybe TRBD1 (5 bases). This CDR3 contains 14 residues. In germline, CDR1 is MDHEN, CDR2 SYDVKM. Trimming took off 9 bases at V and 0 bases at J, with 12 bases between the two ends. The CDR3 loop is CASVGPNSNQPQHF. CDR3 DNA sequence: TGTGCCAGTGTGGGGCCTAATAGCAATCAGCCCCAGCATTTT. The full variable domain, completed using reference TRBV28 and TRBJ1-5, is DVKVTQSSRYLVKRTGEKVFLECVQDMDHENMFWYRQDPGLGLRLIYFSYDVKMKEKGDIPEGYSVSREKKERFSLILESASTNQTSMYLCASVGPNSNQPQHFGDGTRLSIL.

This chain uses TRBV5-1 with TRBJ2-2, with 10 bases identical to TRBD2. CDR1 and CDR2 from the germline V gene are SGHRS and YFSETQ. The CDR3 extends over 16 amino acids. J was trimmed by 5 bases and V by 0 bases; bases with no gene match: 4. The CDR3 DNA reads TGCGCCAGCAGCTTGGTAGCGGGAGGAGGGACCGGGGAGCTGTTTTTT. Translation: CASSLVAGGGTGELFF.

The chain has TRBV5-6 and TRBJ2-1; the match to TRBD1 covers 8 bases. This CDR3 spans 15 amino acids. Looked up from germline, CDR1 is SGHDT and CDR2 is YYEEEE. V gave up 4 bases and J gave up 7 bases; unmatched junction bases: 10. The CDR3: CASSGGQGAVNEQFF. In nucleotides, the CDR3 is TGTGCCAGCAGCGGCGGGCAGGGGGCTGTGAATGAGCAGTTCTTC. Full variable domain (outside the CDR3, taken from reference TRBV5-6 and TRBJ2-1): DAGVTQSPTHLIKTRGQQVTLRCSPKSGHDTVSWYQQALGQGPQFIFQYYEEEERQRGNFPDRFSGHQFPNYSSELNVNALLLGDSALYLCASSGGQGAVNEQFFGPGTRLTVL.

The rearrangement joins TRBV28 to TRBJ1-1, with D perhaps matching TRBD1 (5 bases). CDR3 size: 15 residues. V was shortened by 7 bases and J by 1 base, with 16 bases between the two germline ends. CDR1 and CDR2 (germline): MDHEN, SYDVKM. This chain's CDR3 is CASTPSWGRNTEAFF. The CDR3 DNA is TGTGCCAGCACCCCCAGCTGGGGCCGGAACACTGAAGCTTTCTTT.

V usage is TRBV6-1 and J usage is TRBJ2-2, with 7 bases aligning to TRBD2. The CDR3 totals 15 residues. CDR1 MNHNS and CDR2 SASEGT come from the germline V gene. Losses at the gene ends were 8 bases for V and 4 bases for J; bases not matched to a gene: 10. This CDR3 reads CASCRVAGTTGELFF. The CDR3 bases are TGTGCCAGCTGCCGGGTAGCGGGCACCACCGGGGAGCTGTTTTTT.

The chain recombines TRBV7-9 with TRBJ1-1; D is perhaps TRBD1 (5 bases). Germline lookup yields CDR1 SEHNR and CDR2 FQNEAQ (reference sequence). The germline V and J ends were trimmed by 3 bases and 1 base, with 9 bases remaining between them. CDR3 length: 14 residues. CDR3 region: CASSFGQGNTEAFF. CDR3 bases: TGTGCCAGCAGCTTCGGGCAGGGGAACACTGAAGCTTTCTTT.

The DNA for the CDR3 is TGTGCCAGCAGTTCGGACAGGGACGGGTATGGCTACACCTTC. Its protein product is CASSSDRDGYGYTF. V is TRBV27 and J is TRBJ1-2, with 8 positions matching TRBD1. The CDR3 is 14 residues long. Losses at the gene ends were 4 bases for V and 5 bases for J; bases not matched to a gene: 6. Looked up from germline, CDR1 is MNHEY and CDR2 is SMNVEV (reference sequence).

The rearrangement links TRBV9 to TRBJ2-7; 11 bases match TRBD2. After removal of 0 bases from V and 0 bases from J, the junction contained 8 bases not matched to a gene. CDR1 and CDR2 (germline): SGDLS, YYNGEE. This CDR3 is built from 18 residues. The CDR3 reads CASSVVGLAGQGSYEQYF. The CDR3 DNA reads TGTGCCAGCAGCGTAGTCGGACTAGCGGGCCAGGGCTCCTACGAGCAGTACTTC. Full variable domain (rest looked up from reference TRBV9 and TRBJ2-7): DSGVTQTPKHLITATGQRVTLRCSPRSGDLSVYWYQQSLDQGLQFLIQYYNGEERAKGNILERFSAQQFPDLHSELNLSSLELGDSALYFCASSVVGLAGQGSYEQYFGPGTRLTVT.

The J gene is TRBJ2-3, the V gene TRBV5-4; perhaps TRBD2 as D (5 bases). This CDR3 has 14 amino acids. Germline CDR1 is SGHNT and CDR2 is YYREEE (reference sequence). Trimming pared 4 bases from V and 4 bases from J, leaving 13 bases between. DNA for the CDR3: TGTGCCAGCAGCACCTCGGGCGGGCCAGATACGCAGTATTTT. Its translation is CASSTSGGPDTQYF.

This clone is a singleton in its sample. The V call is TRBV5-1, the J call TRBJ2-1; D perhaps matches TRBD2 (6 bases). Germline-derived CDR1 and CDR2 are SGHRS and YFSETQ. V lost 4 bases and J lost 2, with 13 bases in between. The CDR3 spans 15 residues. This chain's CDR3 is CASSQPGAPYNEQFF. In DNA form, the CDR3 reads TGCGCCAGCAGCCAACCGGGAGCCCCCTACAATGAGCAGTTCTTC.

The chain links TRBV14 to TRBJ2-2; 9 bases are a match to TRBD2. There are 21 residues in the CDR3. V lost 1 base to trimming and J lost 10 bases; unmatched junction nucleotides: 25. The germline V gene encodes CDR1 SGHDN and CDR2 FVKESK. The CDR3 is CASSQATIGSGSSLSASELFF. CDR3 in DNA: TGTGCCAGCAGCCAAGCAACTATCGGTAGCGGGAGTTCGTTATCGGCATCGGAGCTGTTTTTT.

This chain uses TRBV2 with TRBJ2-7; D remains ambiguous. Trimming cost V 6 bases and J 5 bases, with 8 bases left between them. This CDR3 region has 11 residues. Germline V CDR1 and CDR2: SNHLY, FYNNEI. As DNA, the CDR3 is TGTGCCAGCAGCCCTAAAAACGAGCAGTACTTC. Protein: CASSPKNEQYF.

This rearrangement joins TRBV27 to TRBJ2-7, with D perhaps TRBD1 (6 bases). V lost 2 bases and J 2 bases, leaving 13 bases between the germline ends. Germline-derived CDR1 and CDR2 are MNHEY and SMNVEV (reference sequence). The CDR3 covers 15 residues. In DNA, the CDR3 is TGTGCCAGCAGTTTAGCCTTACAGGGCCCCTACGAGCAGTACTTC. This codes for CASSLALQGPYEQYF.